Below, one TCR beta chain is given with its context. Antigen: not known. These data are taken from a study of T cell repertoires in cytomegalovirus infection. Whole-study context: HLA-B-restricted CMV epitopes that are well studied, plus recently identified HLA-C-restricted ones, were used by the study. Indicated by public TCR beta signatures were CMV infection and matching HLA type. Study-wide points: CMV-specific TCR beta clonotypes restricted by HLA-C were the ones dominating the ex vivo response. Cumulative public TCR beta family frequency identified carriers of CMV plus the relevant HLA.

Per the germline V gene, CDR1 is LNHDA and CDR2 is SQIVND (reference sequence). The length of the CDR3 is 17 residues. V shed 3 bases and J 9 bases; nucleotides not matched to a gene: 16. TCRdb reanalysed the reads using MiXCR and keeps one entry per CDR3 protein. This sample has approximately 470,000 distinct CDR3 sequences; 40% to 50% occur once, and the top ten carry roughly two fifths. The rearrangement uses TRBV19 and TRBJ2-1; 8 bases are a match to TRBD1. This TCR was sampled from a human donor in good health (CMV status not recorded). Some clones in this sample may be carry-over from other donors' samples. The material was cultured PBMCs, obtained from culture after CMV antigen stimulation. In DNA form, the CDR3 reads TGTGCCAGTAGTATTGGGGACAGGCTAGGGCTGGGGGGTGAGCAGTTCTTC. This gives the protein CASSIGDRLGLGGEQFF.